These 8 T cell receptor beta chains share one sample of origin, sequenced in a study of blood T cell repertoires in COVID-19. The data were produced by immunoSEQ multiplex PCR, yet TCRdb's version contains in-frame clones alone and is incomplete. The sample carries more than 200,000 clones, 85% to 90% recorded once. Source material: peripheral blood. The receptors come from a woman between 50 and 59 years old with acute or convalescent COVID-19.

The chain recombines TRBV5-1 with TRBJ2-7; 10 bases fit TRBD1. This CDR3 contains 14 residues. Trimming at V came to 6 bases and at J to 1 base, leaving 4 bases not matched to a gene. Germline V gene sequence: CDR1 SGHRS, CDR2 YFSETQ. The CDR3 sequence: CASNPGQGSYEQYF. CDR3 in DNA: TGCGCCAGCAACCCGGGACAGGGGTCCTACGAGCAGTACTTC.

This clone has only one observation. The V gene is TRBV2, the J gene TRBJ1-1; TRBD1 matches 7 bases. Per germline, CDR1 SNHLY and CDR2 FYNNEI. This CDR3 comprises 14 residues. The trim removed 7 bases at V and 0 bases at J, leaving 5 bases unmatched. The CDR3 region has the DNA TGTGCCAGCACTTCCGACAGGGTGAACACTGAAGCTTTCTTT. Translated: CASTSDRVNTEAFF.

The chain is built from TRBV5-1 and TRBJ2-5; TRBD2 might be the D (6 bases). V gave up 5 bases and J gave up 4 bases, with 18 bases separating them. The CDR3 runs to 15 residues. Germline CDR1 reads SGHRS; CDR2 reads YFSETQ. The CDR3 reads CASRSGTLEGETQYF. The CDR3 DNA is TGCGCCAGCAGATCCGGGACGCTGGAGGGAGAGACCCAGTACTTC.

This clone was picked up a small number of times. The chain recombines TRBV4-1 with TRBJ1-3; D not resolved. The CDR3 has 15 amino acids. V lost 0 bases to trimming and J lost 0 bases, with 6 bases between them. In germline, CDR1 is MGHRA, CDR2 YSYEKL. CDR3 in DNA: TGCGCCAGCAGCCAAGAACAGCACTCTGGAAACACCATATATTTT. It yields the protein CASSQEQHSGNTIYF.

This clone was detected once. This chain's CDR3 is CASTTHQGLAGETQYF. The CDR3 DNA reads TGTGCCAGCACCACCCATCAGGGACTAGCGGGAGAGACCCAGTACTTC. This sequence joins TRBV5-4 and TRBJ2-5; 12 bases are shared with TRBD2. V lost 6 bases and J lost 4; bases outside the gene matches: 10. This CDR3 comprises 16 residues. Looked up from germline, CDR1 is SGHNT and CDR2 is YYREEE (reference sequence).

This clone was recorded once. For the CDR3, the DNA is TGTGCCAGTAGTAAGGAAGGAGAGAACTATGGCTACACCTTC. Translated: CASSKEGENYGYTF. The rearrangement joins TRBV19 to TRBJ1-2; D is undetermined. CDR1 and CDR2 (germline): LNHDA, SQIVND (reference sequence). V lost 4 bases and J 2 bases, leaving 11 bases between the germline ends. The CDR3 totals 14 residues.

This sequence joins TRBV24-1 and TRBJ1-3; D unresolved. The germline CDR1 and CDR2 sequences are KGHDR and SFDVKD. The CDR3 covers 14 residues. V dropped 3 bases and J dropped 1 base, with 6 bases sitting between them. The DNA of the CDR3 is TGTGCCACCAGTGATCCCATGTCTGGAAACACCATATATTTT. It is translated as CATSDPMSGNTIYF.

This clone was observed a single time. This rearrangement joins TRBV30 to TRBJ2-4, with a possible D match to TRBD1 (5 bases). V was shortened by 1 base and J by 8 bases, with 12 bases between the two germline ends. CDR1 GTSNPN and CDR2 SVGIG come from the germline V gene (reference sequence). The CDR3 consists of 13 residues. The CDR3, as DNA: TGTGCCTGGAGTGCCAGGGATGGCGACATTCAGTACTTC. Encoded protein: CAWSARDGDIQYF.